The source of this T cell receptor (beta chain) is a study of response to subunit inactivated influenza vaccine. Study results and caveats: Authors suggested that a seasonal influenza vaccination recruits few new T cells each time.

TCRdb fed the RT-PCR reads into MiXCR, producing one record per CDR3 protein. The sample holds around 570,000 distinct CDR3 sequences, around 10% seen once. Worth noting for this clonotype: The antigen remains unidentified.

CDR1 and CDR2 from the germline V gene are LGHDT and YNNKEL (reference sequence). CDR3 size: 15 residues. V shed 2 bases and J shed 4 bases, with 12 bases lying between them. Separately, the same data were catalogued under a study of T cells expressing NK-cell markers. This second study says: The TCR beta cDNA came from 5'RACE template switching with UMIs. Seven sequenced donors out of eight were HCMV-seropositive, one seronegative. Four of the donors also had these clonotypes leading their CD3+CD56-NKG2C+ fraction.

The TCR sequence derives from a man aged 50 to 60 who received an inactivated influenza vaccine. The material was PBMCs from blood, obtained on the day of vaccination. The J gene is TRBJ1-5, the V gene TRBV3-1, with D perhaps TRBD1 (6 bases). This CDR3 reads CASSQTGTRNQPQHF. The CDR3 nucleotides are TGTGCCAGCAGCCAAACCGGGACAAGAAATCAGCCCCAGCATTTT.